The next 5 T cell receptor beta chains were all read from a single sample in a study of control samples from healthy donors and cancer patients. TCRdb keeps only in-frame clones here, not all; method: immunoSEQ multiplex PCR. In the table there are 150,000 or so clones, about 86% of which are singletons. Sequencing was carried out using blood. The receptor set was obtained from a man younger than 35 in good health.

The V call is TRBV7-2, the J call TRBJ1-3; D possibly corresponds to TRBD1 (5 bases). V lost 2 bases, J lost 4 bases, and 9 bases lay in between. This CDR3 region has 14 residues. The germline CDR1 and CDR2 sequences are SGHTA and FQGNSA. The CDR3 DNA reads TGTGCCAGCAGCTTAAGGGGAAACGGAAACACCATATATTTT. Its translation: CASSLRGNGNTIYF.

The rearrangement joins TRBV28 to TRBJ1-2; 8 bases align to TRBD1. The trim removed 6 bases at V and 6 bases at J, leaving 3 bases unmatched. The CDR3 length is 12 residues. Germline lookup yields CDR1 MDHEN and CDR2 SYDVKM. The CDR3 spells CASRSGGDGYTF. The CDR3 DNA is TGTGCCAGCAGATCAGGGGGCGATGGCTACACCTTC.

V gene TRBV6-5 combines with J gene TRBJ1-2; 7 bases align to TRBD1. The germline gives CDR1 MNHEY, CDR2 SVGAGI. This CDR3 comprises 14 residues. Trimming removed 6 bases from V and 4 bases from J; junction bases left unmatched: 8. The CDR3 protein is CASRRDSSLYGYTF. In DNA form, the CDR3 reads TGTGCCAGCAGACGGGACAGTAGCCTCTATGGCTACACCTTC.

The chain is built from TRBV5-6 and TRBJ2-3; 8 bases fit TRBD1. The CDR3 spans 14 residues. Germline CDR1 SGHDT, CDR2 YYEEEE. With V trimmed by 2 bases and J by 3 bases, 2 bases remained unmatched. The CDR3 loop is CASSFDRGTDTQYF. DNA of the CDR3: TGTGCCAGCAGCTTTGACAGGGGTACAGATACGCAGTATTTT.

The CDR3 region has the DNA TGTGCCAGCAGCAAAGGGGCAGCCGGCTCCTACGAGCAGTACTTC. Its protein product is CASSKGAAGSYEQYF. The chain uses TRBV21-1 and TRBJ2-7; TRBD1, as called in the table, went unchecked against the DNA. TRBV21-1 is a documented pseudogene. The CDR3 is 15 amino acids.